This T cell receptor beta chain was retrieved from a study of PD-1 blockade in classical Hodgkin lymphoma (dated by TCRdb to the early 2020s). For the wider study: Nivolumab dosing was 3 mg/kg intravenously every 2 weeks, continuing until either disease progression or unacceptable toxicity. The study used TCR beta sequencing and CyTOF to define a peripheral blood immune signature of response to PD-1 blockade in classical Hodgkin lymphoma.

General conclusions and limits of the study: The study was limited to a single clinical trial cohort, and causes of repertoire differences, possibly disease activity or prior therapy, remained undefined. Diversity was lower in patients who began nivolumab less than 1 year after ASCT, so these patients were left out of later analyses to avoid confounding by immune reconstitution. Trial patients with a complete response had baseline diversity similar to that of newly diagnosed patients, while partial responders and progressors had significantly lower diversity. A significant rise by C4D1 was seen in CD4+ but not CD8+ TCR diversity (p=0.0027 vs p=0.16), with the rise being most apparent in complete responders (p=0.02). Newly diagnosed patients were reported to have lower baseline TCR diversity than healthy donors, and relapsed/refractory patients were reported to have lower baseline TCR diversity still.

This specimen's time point label, interpreted: cycle 2 day 1 (C2D1) of nivolumab. Every trial patient had relapsed after autologous stem cell transplantation, and cohorts A, B and C differed in prior brentuximab vedotin exposure. The trial cohort comprised fewer than 65 patients with relapsed/refractory classical Hodgkin lymphoma whose best overall responses were complete response, partial response or progressive disease. Trial patients were treated with single-agent nivolumab in the multi-cohort phase II CheckMate 205 trial. An independent review committee assessed best overall response by applying the 2007 International Working Group response criteria. Trial PBMCs were collected just before the start of nivolumab (C1D1) and during therapy at cycle 2 day 1 and cycle 4 day 1. After peripheral blood was drawn into 8 mL Vacutainer Cell Preparation Tubes, PBMCs were isolated by centrifugation and then cryopreserved.

The CDR3, from cysteine to phenylalanine, totals 15 residues. Only the CDR3 region is kept as DNA, spanning 45 bases read in frame from base 1. Deletion took 2 bases off V and 1 base off J, with a span of 11 bases between the germline ends. Reading the germline V gene (reference sequence) gives CDR1 LNHDA and CDR2 SQIVND. Comments on this clone: Its antigen is not yet known. Base-call qualities are not available, and no considerably larger clone is one nucleotide away.

The Qiagen DNeasy kit was used to extract genomic DNA both from unsorted PBMCs and from the negatively selected CD4+ and CD8+ fractions. Amplification of TCR beta CDR3 regions was done by immunoSEQ multiplex PCR with primers that anneal to V and J segments. A synthetic immune receptor repertoire was used to minimize amplification bias, and any residual bias was removed computationally once sequencing was done. In the source study's methods: Repertoire diversity was quantified as the Shannon entropy index using custom Python scripts. Unsorted, CD4+ and CD8+ repertoires were examined separately, except in combined analyses, for which CD4+ and CD8+ sequences were merged in silico. A clone was considered expanded if an increase in frequency of at least 2-fold after treatment relative to C1D1 was found, and a pseudocount of 0.5 was applied to clones undetected at baseline. Clones with 0 or 1 copy at C1D1 were defined as singleton clones, while clones with 2 or more copies were defined as non-singleton clones. Clones expanded in unsorted samples were annotated as CD4+, CD8+ or unknown by matching protein sequences in sorted samples from the same patient. Diversity changes from C1D1 to C4D1 were tested in paired samples using Wilcoxon tests. TCRdb took this table from immuneACCESS and kept in-frame rearrangements with V and J called. Such tables lack part of the clones; where checked against another copy, unresolved V genes explain under half of the gap, and the rest is unexplained. The D gene and trimming were derived from the DNA, and the V and J assignments and clone size from that table. The sample yields approximately 99,000 clones; about four fifths were counted once. Roughly 15% of the sample is in the top ten clones.

The receptor was isolated from a human donor with classical Hodgkin lymphoma. Rearrangement joined TRBV19 to TRBJ1-1; the best D guess is TRBD1, with 5 bases matching. Sequenced material: peripheral blood mononuclear cells (PBMCs), taken before the second cycle of nivolumab. Read as DNA, the sequence is TGTGCCAGTAGTATAATGGACGGGGGGAACACTGAAGCTTTCTTT. It translates to CASSIMDGGNTEAFF.